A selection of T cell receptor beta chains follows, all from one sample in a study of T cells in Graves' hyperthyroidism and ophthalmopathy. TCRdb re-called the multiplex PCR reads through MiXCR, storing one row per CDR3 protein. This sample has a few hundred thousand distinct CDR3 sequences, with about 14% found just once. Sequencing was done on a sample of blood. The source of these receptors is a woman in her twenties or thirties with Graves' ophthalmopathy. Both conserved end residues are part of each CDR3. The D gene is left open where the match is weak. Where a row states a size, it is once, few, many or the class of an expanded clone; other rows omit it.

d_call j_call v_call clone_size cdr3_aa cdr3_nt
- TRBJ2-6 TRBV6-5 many CASSSQGGSGANVLTF TGTGCCAGCAGTTCCCAGGGGGGCTCTGGGGCCAACGTCCTGACTTTC
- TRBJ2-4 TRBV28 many CASSLPGWAREGAYIQYF TGTGCCAGCAGTTTGCCCGGGTGGGCGAGGGAGGGGGCATACATTCAGTACTTC
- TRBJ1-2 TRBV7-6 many CASSLGGGDGYTF TGTGCCAGCAGCTTAGGAGGGGGAGATGGCTACACCTTC
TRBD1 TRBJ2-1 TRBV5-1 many CASSMDRINEQFF TGCGCCAGCAGCATGGACAGGATAAATGAGCAGTTCTTC
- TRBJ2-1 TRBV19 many CASSTPGSQGSEQFF TGTGCCAGTAGCACCCCCGGGTCCCAAGGTAGTGAGCAGTTCTTC
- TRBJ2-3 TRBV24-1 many CATSDRTDASTDTQYF TGTGCCACCAGTGATAGGACGGACGCTAGCACAGATACGCAGTATTTT
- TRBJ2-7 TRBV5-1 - CASSLRGGDFEQYF TGCGCCAGCAGCTTGCGAGGGGGTGATTTCGAGCAGTACTTC
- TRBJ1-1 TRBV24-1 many CATSEREYTEAFF TGTGCCACCAGTGAACGTGAATACACTGAAGCTTTCTTT
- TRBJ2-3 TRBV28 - CATTQPARTDTQYF TGTGCCACCACTCAGCCGGCGCGAACAGATACGCAGTATTTT
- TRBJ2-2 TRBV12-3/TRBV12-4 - CASSFEWATGELFF TGTGCCAGCAGTTTTGAATGGGCCACCGGGGAGCTGTTTTTT
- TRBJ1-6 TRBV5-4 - CASRPRTNSPLHF TGTGCCAGCAGACCTAGGACGAATTCACCCCTCCACTTT
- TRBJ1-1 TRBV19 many CASSRRKAAPLNTEAFF TGTGCCAGTAGTAGGAGAAAGGCGGCCCCCTTGAACACTGAAGCTTTCTTT
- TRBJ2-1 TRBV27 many CASSFPLPSGYNEQFF TGTGCCAGCAGTTTCCCTCTTCCCTCGGGATACAATGAGCAGTTCTTC
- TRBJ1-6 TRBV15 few CATSLQTGLSSPLHF TGTGCCACCAGCCTACAGACAGGATTATCCTCACCCCTCCACTTT
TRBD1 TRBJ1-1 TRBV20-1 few CSTQGGGTIGAEAFF TGCAGTACCCAGGGGGGCGGCACGATCGGCGCTGAAGCTTTCTTT
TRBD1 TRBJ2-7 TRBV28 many CASSPWTGRYEQYF TGTGCCAGCAGTCCCTGGACAGGGCGCTACGAGCAGTACTTC
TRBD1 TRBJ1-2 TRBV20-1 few CSARDRQGMDINYGYTF TGCAGTGCTAGAGATCGACAGGGCATGGATATAAACTATGGCTACACCTTC
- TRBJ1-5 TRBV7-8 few CASSARTSEQPQHF TGTGCCAGCAGCGCCCGCACCTCGGAACAGCCCCAGCATTTT
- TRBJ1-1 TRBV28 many CASSLDSANTEAFF TGTGCCAGCAGCCTTGACTCAGCGAACACTGAAGCTTTCTTT
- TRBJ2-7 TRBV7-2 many CASSDDFYEQYF TGTGCCAGCAGCGACGACTTCTACGAGCAGTACTTC
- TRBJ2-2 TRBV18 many CASSPAGITGELFF TGTGCCAGCTCCCCCGCCGGTATCACCGGGGAGCTGTTTTTT
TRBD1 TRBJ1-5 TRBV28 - CASSTHRVTGTGGQPQHF TGTGCCAGCAGCACCCACCGAGTGACCGGGACAGGGGGGCAGCCCCAGCATTTT